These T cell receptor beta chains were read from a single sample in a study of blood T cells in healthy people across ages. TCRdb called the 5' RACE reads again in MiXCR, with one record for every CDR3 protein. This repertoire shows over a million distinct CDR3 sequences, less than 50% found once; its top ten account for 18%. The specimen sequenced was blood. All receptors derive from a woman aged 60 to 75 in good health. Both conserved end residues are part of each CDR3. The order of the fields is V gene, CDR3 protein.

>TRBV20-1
CSARGSSPSSYNEQFF
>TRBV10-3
CAISRQGRNQPQHF
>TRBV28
CASKLLGAGGLYEQYF
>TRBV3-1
CASSRSTSEQYF
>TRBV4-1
CASSQDSGSVETQYF
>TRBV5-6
CASSLTLREPVGETQCF
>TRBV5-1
CASSLEGGVDTF
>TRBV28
CASSVALGDTQYF
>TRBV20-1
CSASGVAGVVRETQYF
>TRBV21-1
CASSKETGSETQYF
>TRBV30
CAWSLTNVGEQYF
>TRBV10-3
CAISSGRADNEQFF
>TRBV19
CASSRGLAAGEQYF
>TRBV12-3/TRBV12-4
CASSLARSYTF
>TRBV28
CASSLGGDRSSGAYF
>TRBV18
CASSPPKGNGNTEAFF
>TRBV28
CASSSQGSQAFF
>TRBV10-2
CASLKAGTSGRRGTGELFF
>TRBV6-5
CATLDRIYGYTF
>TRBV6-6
CASSPVDVYEQYF
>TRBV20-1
CSARRGEWGYTF
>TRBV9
CASSVRGSPYEQYF
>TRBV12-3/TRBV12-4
CASSMTSGRAVTQYF